This TCR beta chain was profiled in a study of blood T cell repertoires in COVID-19. Trimming cost V 2 bases and J 4 bases; bases outside gene matches: 8. Germline V lookup: CDR1 SGHNT, CDR2 YYREEE (reference sequence). The CDR3 totals 16 residues. Method: immunoSEQ multiplex PCR; TCRdb's copy keeps in-frame clones and lacks some. Of 140,000 to 150,000 clones in the sample, approximately 80% were seen once. The receptor was derived from a woman aged 45-60 years who had recovered from COVID-19. The chain recombines TRBV5-4 with TRBJ2-2; 7 positions match TRBD1. The specimen was PBMCs or T cells enriched from blood (not recorded which). In nucleotides, the CDR3 is TGTGCCAGCAGCTTATCCCCTACAGGGGCCACCGGGGAGCTGTTTTTT. It codes for CASSLSPTGATGELFF.